These T cell receptor beta chains were read from a single sample in a study of PD-1 blockade in classical Hodgkin lymphoma. Sequenced by immunoSEQ multiplex PCR; TCRdb stores in-frame clones only, minus some. This repertoire shows 20,000 to 25,000 clones, 69% found once; its top ten account for 2.5% to 3.5%. Sequencing used peripheral blood mononuclear cells (PBMCs), obtained at baseline. The source of these receptors is a human donor with classical Hodgkin lymphoma. CDR3s include the opening cysteine and the closing phenylalanine or tryptophan. D genes are given only for firm matches. Rows may omit the clone size; those that give it use once, few, many or a size class.

V: TRBV30
D: NA
J: TRBJ2-1
size: NA
DNA: TGTGCCTGGACCGTCGGCAATGAGCAGTTCTTC
CDR3: CAWTVGNEQFF

V: TRBV5-4
D: TRBD2
J: TRBJ2-2
size: NA
DNA: TGTGCCAGCAGCTTGAGGGCCTCGGGGGGGCCCCCCGGGGAGCTGTTTTTT
CDR3: CASSLRASGGPPGELFF

V: TRBV7-8
D: NA
J: TRBJ1-6
size: NA
DNA: TGTGCCAGCAGCTTAGCGGGTGGGGGGGTTTCACCCCTCCACTTT
CDR3: CASSLAGGGVSPLHF

V: TRBV5-6
D: NA
J: TRBJ1-2
size: NA
DNA: TGTGCCAGCAGCCCTGGGCCTAACACGGGTGGCTACACCTTC
CDR3: CASSPGPNTGGYTF

V: TRBV10-3
D: NA
J: TRBJ1-1
size: NA
DNA: TGTGCCATCAGTGGGGAGGGAAGGACTGAAGCTTTCTTT
CDR3: CAISGEGRTEAFF

V: TRBV28
D: NA
J: TRBJ1-2
size: NA
DNA: TGTGCCAGCAGTTTATGGGCTTTCGGGCAGATGAACGATGGCTACACCTTC
CDR3: CASSLWAFGQMNDGYTF

V: TRBV30
D: NA
J: TRBJ2-1
size: NA
DNA: TGTGCCTGGAGTGTATATTCAGCGGAATGGTCCTCCTACAATGAGCAGTTCTTC
CDR3: CAWSVYSAEWSSYNEQFF

V: TRBV9
D: NA
J: TRBJ2-5
size: once
DNA: TGTGCCAGCAGCGTAGCTATTGATACTGGCCAAGAGACCCAGTACTTC
CDR3: CASSVAIDTGQETQYF

V: TRBV27
D: NA
J: TRBJ2-1
size: few
DNA: TGTGCCAGCGCTATCCCAAGCTCCTACAATGAGCAGTTCTTC
CDR3: CASAIPSSYNEQFF

V: TRBV13
D: NA
J: TRBJ1-2
size: NA
DNA: TGTGCCAGCACCCAAGGGAACTATGGCTACACCTTC
CDR3: CASTQGNYGYTF

V: TRBV27
D: NA
J: TRBJ1-1
size: few
DNA: TGTGCCAGCAGTCTCTCCAAGAAGACTGAAGCTTTCTTT
CDR3: CASSLSKKTEAFF

V: TRBV4-3
D: TRBD1
J: TRBJ1-2
size: NA
DNA: TGCGCCAGCAGCCAAGGCGACAGGGCCGTCTATGGCTACACCTTC
CDR3: CASSQGDRAVYGYTF

V: TRBV19
D: NA
J: TRBJ1-1
size: once
DNA: TGTGCCAGTAGAATTGGGGCGAACACTGAAGCTTTCTTT
CDR3: CASRIGANTEAFF

V: TRBV6-5
D: NA
J: TRBJ1-4
size: NA
DNA: TGTGCCAGCGGTTCGGACGCAGGGTGGGAAAAACTGTTTTTT
CDR3: CASGSDAGWEKLFF

V: TRBV5-4
D: NA
J: TRBJ1-2
size: NA
DNA: TGCGCCAGCAGCCAAGATGGCCAGGGCTCTAACTATGGCTACACCTTC
CDR3: CASSQDGQGSNYGYTF

V: TRBV4-3
D: TRBD1
J: TRBJ1-2
size: medium-sized
DNA: TGCGCCAGCAGCCAAGATGGACAGGGGGCCTTAAACTATGGCTACACCTTC
CDR3: CASSQDGQGALNYGYTF

V: TRBV11-1
D: NA
J: TRBJ1-1
size: NA
DNA: TGTGCCAGCAGCTTAAAGGCCCCTAGGGCAGAAGCTTTCTTT
CDR3: CASSLKAPRAEAFF

V: TRBV9
D: TRBD2
J: TRBJ2-3
size: NA
DNA: TGTGCCAGCAGCGTAGAACGGGGACTAGCGGGGGGGCTCGTAGATACGCAGTATTTT
CDR3: CASSVERGLAGGLVDTQYF

V: TRBV6-5
D: TRBD1
J: TRBJ2-3
size: once
DNA: TGTGCCAGTTCCCGGGACAGGGTGGTGAATACGCAGTATTTT
CDR3: CASSRDRVVNTQYF

V: TRBV28
D: NA
J: TRBJ1-2
size: medium-sized
DNA: TGTGCCAGCAGTGCCCCCGGGGCGGTGGAGAAAGGCTATGGCTACACCTTC
CDR3: CASSAPGAVEKGYGYTF

V: TRBV2
D: NA
J: TRBJ1-2
size: once
DNA: TGTGCCAGCATGATCCTAGGGGGTGGCTACACCTTC
CDR3: CASMILGGGYTF

V: TRBV5-1
D: NA
J: TRBJ2-3
size: NA
DNA: TGCGCCAGCAGCACGGAGGTCCCCACAGATACGCAGTATTTT
CDR3: CASSTEVPTDTQYF

V: TRBV9
D: NA
J: TRBJ1-1
size: NA
DNA: TGTGCCAGCAGCGTAGAAGGTTCAGGGACCGAAGCTTTCTTT
CDR3: CASSVEGSGTEAFF

V: TRBV4-1
D: TRBD2
J: TRBJ2-7
size: few
DNA: TGCGCCAGCAGCCATCGGGGGGGCTGGGGTGAGCAGTACTTC
CDR3: CASSHRGGWGEQYF

V: TRBV30
D: TRBD1
J: TRBJ2-3
size: few
DNA: TGTGCCTGGAGTGTCGATCTCGGGACAGGGTTTTTGTATTTT
CDR3: CAWSVDLGTGFLYF

V: TRBV15
D: NA
J: TRBJ1-1
size: NA
DNA: TGTGCCACCAGCACAAAAACCCTTGGGAACACTGAAGCTTTCTTT
CDR3: CATSTKTLGNTEAFF

V: TRBV2
D: NA
J: TRBJ2-3
size: NA
DNA: TGTGCCAGCAGTGTCGACAGCACAGATACGCAGTATTTT
CDR3: CASSVDSTDTQYF

V: TRBV5-5
D: TRBD1
J: TRBJ2-7
size: NA
DNA: TGTGCCAGCAGCTTCGGGACAGGGACCTACGAGCAGTACTTC
CDR3: CASSFGTGTYEQYF

V: TRBV7-8
D: NA
J: TRBJ2-7
size: NA
DNA: TGTGCCAGCAGCTCAACCTACGAGCAGTACTTC
CDR3: CASSSTYEQYF

V: TRBV28
D: TRBD1
J: TRBJ2-3
size: NA
DNA: TGTGCCAGCAGTTCTTGGGTGGGGACAGGGCCAGGAGATACGCAGTATTTT
CDR3: CASSSWVGTGPGDTQYF